This T cell receptor (beta chain) was recorded in a study of OX40 agonist ivuxolimab in advanced cancers. For the study at large: Patients were infused with ivuxolimab every 2 weeks at 0.01 to 10 mg/kg.

Study results and caveats: Circulating CD4+ and CD8+ T cells showed clonal expansion by week 6 at 0.1 to 3.0 mg/kg.

Clones were sequenced by immunoSEQ multiplex PCR, and TCRdb holds only the in-frame ones, with some missing. Here the sample spans roughly 64,000 clones, less than 95% being singletons. Germline V gives CDR1 MGHRA, CDR2 YSYEKL. This CDR3 has 17 amino acids. The ends were cut back, 0 bases at V and 7 bases at J, with 16 bases in the middle. On this clone: The antigen is undetermined.

The receptor's source is an adult with an advanced solid tumor such as melanoma, head and neck, liver or kidney cancer. The sequencing here drew on CD4+ or CD8+ T cells sorted from blood, taken in a trial of the OX40 agonist ivuxolimab. The gene calls are TRBV4-1 and TRBJ1-6; maybe TRBD1 (5 bases). DNA for the CDR3: TGCGCCAGCAGCCAAGAAATCTCCGGGACTGAGAATTCACCCCTCCACTTT. Its translation: CASSQEISGTENSPLHF.